This T cell receptor beta chain was sequenced during a study of cytomegalovirus exposure and HLA in healthy donors (dated by TCRdb to about 2017). With respect to the entire study: An earlier analysis of some 600 of the donors reported 276 Gb of sequence data and approximately 120 million unique TCR beta sequences obtained from approximately 180 million T cells. About 300 gigabases of sequencing data and tens of millions of unique TCR sequences were included in an early release covering roughly 600 HLA-typed donors. Of the 398 genotyped donors, over 65% fell in the genetic ancestry cluster associated with self-reported Caucasian donors. The aim of the study was to test whether cataloging public T cell receptors could identify signatures of past pathogen exposure. The T cell repertoires of around 670 subjects were profiled by immunosequencing and related to cytomegalovirus serostatus. Besides the first cohort of 550 to 750 subjects, a separate validation cohort made up of 120 different subjects was used. To predict cytomegalovirus infection status, the study combined high-throughput TCR immunosequencing, statistical association of individual TCRs with disease status, and machine learning. A later analysis re-examined previously published TCR beta repertoires from about 700 donors and added high-resolution HLA genotyping to investigate patterns of TCR occurrence. Rather than drawing on any new phenotypic data, the later analysis identified candidate immune exposures from TCR beta sequences and the way those sequences occurred across donors. An earlier analysis of 500 to 750 of the donors applied high-throughput TCR beta sequencing to assess whether each TCR beta V gene segment acted as functional or pseudogenic. Donor age, sex, ethnicity and CMV serostatus were compiled together with the repertoire data. Genome-wide SNP genotypes for about three fifths of the 666 donors were used in a later genetic analysis, which treated that subset as a discovery cohort. Every discovery cohort repertoire had been produced on one sequencing platform. HLA typing included class I and class II loci at four-digit resolution. The number of typed donors differed by locus: about 620-630 for A, B, C, DRB1 and DQB1; 522 for DQA1; some 590 for DPA1; and some 430 for DPB1. About five DR-DQ haplotypes were treated as single units for association and clustering because of strong linkage in the cohort. Across approximately 400 genotyped donors of the cohort, an average of approximately 240,000 unique TCR beta nucleotide sequences per donor were sequenced, and roughly a sixth of those sequences were non-productive.

Receptors were amplified or captured by the immunoSEQ multiplex PCR assay. A mixture of 60 forward primers for TCR Vbeta segments and 13 reverse primers for TCR Jbeta segments was used in the multiplex PCR. The CDR3 region of rearranged TCR beta genes was amplified from genomic DNA with a multiplex PCR assay. The Illumina HiSeq System was used to sequence the amplified TCR beta libraries as 87-base-pair reads. The authors processed their data as follows. A later analysis counted tens of millions of unique TCR beta chains across the 550 to 800 repertoires, and some 11 million of these chains were shared by at least two donors. To remove PCR and sequencing errors, raw reads were error-corrected and collapsed into unique sequences using a nearest-neighbor algorithm that merged closely related sequences. Alignment of CDR3 sequences to IMGT reference sequences was used to assign V, D and J gene segments. For a sequence to be retained, a match of at least six nucleotides was required to both a V gene segment and a J gene segment. A rearrangement was called productive if the CDR3 had no stop codons and remained in frame with V and J, and every other rearrangement was called non-productive. Following IMGT convention, CDR3 was defined as the stretch from the second conserved V-encoded cysteine up to the conserved J-encoded phenylalanine. The earlier analysis of 500 to 600 of the donors excluded sequences that lacked an unambiguous match to a single V gene segment. An earlier analysis of a few hundred of the donors called V segments functional above 56.7% productive rearrangements and segregating when the between-donor standard deviation exceeded 5%. A statistical classification framework was built to diagnose cytomegalovirus status from the catalog of TCR beta chain sequences. A later analysis assigned V and J genes by comparing TCR nucleotide sequences with IMGT/GENE-DB human TR gene sequences. A later analysis assigned CDR3 sequences and most-parsimonious VDJ recombination scenarios with the TCRdist pipeline. In a later analysis, every TCR beta chain was defined by the combination of its CDR3 amino acid sequence and its V-gene family, and reads without a unique V-gene family were dropped. To address suspected cross-contamination and a sequencing artifact, a later analysis removed 450 to 700 highly shared, low-generation-probability nucleotide sequences. For each public chain, a later analysis derived a clonal expansion index from normalized ranks of inferred template counts within each repertoire. In a later analysis, generation probabilities were computed using a VDJ recombination model fitted to out-of-frame rearrangements, and the results were checked against IGoR. Hypergeometric tests were used in a later analysis to score TCR-TCR, TCR-HLA and TCR-CMV co-occurrence, with a repertoire-size bias correction applied to the TCR pairs. False discovery rates were estimated in a later analysis by permuting HLA or CMV assignments 20 times. In a later analysis, co-occurring TCRs were grouped with DBSCAN, and TCRdist sequence similarity was added when clustering was performed within HLA-allele-positive subsets. For co-occurrence clustering, repertoires with fewer than 30,000 or more than 120,000 public chains were excluded, along with five repertoires with anomalous nucleotide sharing. TCRdb limited this immuneACCESS table to in-frame rearrangements with V and J called. A share of clones is missing; checked studies link under half to unresolved V genes, and the rest is unexplained. V and J calls and clone size come straight from that table; D and trimming were deduced from the DNA. Here the sample has 90,000 to 100,000 clones; approximately 74% occur a single time. The top ten clones comprise 1.8% of the sample.

CDR1 SNHLY and CDR2 FYNNEI were looked up in the germline V gene. The CDR3 covers 14 residues, taking in both the cysteine and the phenylalanine. The CDR3 DNA has 42 bases and is translated from base 1. Trimming costs V 7 bases and J 3 bases, and their ends lie 13 bases apart. The cohort consisted of 600 to 750 healthy bone marrow donors. Cohort members were all nominally healthy when sampled, although unrecorded immune exposures were likely present. The donor tested CMV seronegative and was one of the 352 seronegative cohort members. Every donor gave a peripheral blood sample, and the peripheral blood mononuclear cells from that sample were used for TCR beta sequencing. Genomic DNA was extracted from the blood cell samples with the Qiagen DNeasy Blood Extraction Kit. Concerning this clone itself: The clone's antigen remains unknown. The sample holds no much larger clone one base away, and base qualities are not on file.

Beyond this particular receptor, the publication reports: V-gene and J-gene trimming of TCR beta chains was associated with a missense DCLRE1C variant in a later genetic analysis, and the association was replicated in an independent cohort. In a later analysis, HLA-associated TCR beta chains showed more clonal expansion and lower generation probabilities than non-associated chains that were equally common. The study listed approximately 150 TCR beta chains as associated with cytomegalovirus. Specific HLA alleles were associated with 15,000 to 20,000 TCR beta sequences at a false discovery rate of 0.05 in a later analysis. According to a later analysis, TCR association rates differed among HLA loci, with DRB1 alleles showing the most associated TCRs and HLA-C alleles showing the fewest. Because HLA typing was missing for some donors at each locus, association tests included only the typed subset. Linkage disequilibrium might explain the correlated functional status among segregating V segments, but an unknown experimental factor could not be excluded. Roughly uniform sequencing depth across donors was assumed in presence/absence analyses, although this assumption may not hold. A further reported finding was that TCR beta sequences accurately predicted the HLA-A and HLA-B alleles for most subjects in the first cohort. A cluster of highly shared sequence variants was judged likely to represent a technical artifact of the sequencing pipeline. Broadly in line with IMGT annotations, most TCR beta V segments showed up in productive rearrangements about 90% or about 30% of the time in an earlier analysis of several hundred of the donors. The classifier was reported to diagnose cytomegalovirus status with high specificity and sensitivity in both the original and validation cohorts. A few of the identified cytomegalovirus-associated TCR beta chains were confirmed in vitro to be specific for cytomegalovirus antigens. The 87-base-pair reads could not distinguish some IMGT-functional V segments, including TRBV6-2 and TRBV6-3, so those segments were excluded. The authors suggested that the approach could potentially be generalized to other disease states and immunological phenotypes. Most CMV-associated TCR beta chains appeared to be HLA-restricted in a later analysis, and the HLA associations seemed to be driven largely by CMV exposure. A later analysis reported that several top co-occurrence clusters appeared linked to parvovirus B19, influenza, CMV and Epstein-Barr virus. Over 15 rarely observed V segments, including chromosome 9 orphons, were excluded from the earlier analysis of approximately 600 of the donors because counts were too low. CMV serostatus was the only immune exposure information available for the cohort. While some public TCRs were present in many individuals, most TCR sequences turned up only very rarely across donors. According to a later genetic analysis, donors in an Asian-associated ancestry cluster had fewer N-insertions in productive TCRs than the roughly 670-donor mean. When HLA alleles, especially DR and DQ, strongly co-occurred, attributing TCR associations to individual alleles was difficult. In this cohort, only TCR beta chains were sequenced, and detectable features were limited by the absence of alpha or paired-chain data.

The material sequenced was PBMCs. The sequence came from a male donor in good health and CMV-seronegative. The chain couples TRBV2 to TRBJ2-1, and possibly TRBD2, on 5 matching bases. The DNA is as follows: TGTGCCAGCACCGTAAGACGGGACTACAATGAGCAGTTCTTC. This encodes CASTVRRDYNEQFF.